This passage covers 29 T cell receptor beta chains from one sample sequenced in a study of CD8 T cells in ankylosing spondylitis. Their antigen targets remain unknown. Broader study findings: Characteristic, it appeared, of ankylosing spondylitis blood was a TCR beta motif of several highly homologous variants.

TCRdb re-called the 5' RACE reads through MiXCR, storing one row per CDR3 protein. Here the sample spans some 400,000 distinct CDR3 sequences, 20% to 25% being singletons. Sequenced input: blood, either unsorted or a sorted T cell fraction (not recorded which). The receptors stem from a male donor with ankylosing spondylitis.

The V gene is TRBV28, the J gene TRBJ2-1; 8 bases fit TRBD2. Germline V gene data show CDR1 as MDHEN and CDR2 as SYDVKM. The V and J ends lost 3 bases and 9 bases, in that order; junction bases with no gene match: 10. The CDR3 contains 15 residues. CDR3: CASSLAGTRGREQFF. CDR3 coding DNA: TGTGCCAGCAGTTTGGCCGGGACTAGGGGTCGTGAGCAGTTCTTC.

This clonotype showed up just a few times. J is TRBJ2-5 and V is TRBV7-9, with 9 nucleotides matching TRBD2. V shed 5 bases and J 3 bases; nucleotides not matched to a gene: 10. In germline, CDR1 is SEHNR, CDR2 FQNEAQ (reference sequence). There are 16 residues in the CDR3. CDR3 nucleotides: TGTGCCAGCAGCGAGGGACTAGCCGGGGACGAAGAGACCCAGTACTTC. Amino acid sequence: CASSEGLAGDEETQYF.

The table lists this clonotype with a few counts. The rearrangement joins TRBV29-1 to TRBJ1-1; D is undetermined. Looked up from germline, CDR1 is SQVTM and CDR2 is ANQGSEA. Trimming shortened V by 5 bases and J by 0 bases, and 10 bases separated the two germline ends. The CDR3 is 13 amino acids. Here the CDR3 DNA reads TGCAGCGTTAGGACGGACTTGAACACTGAAGCTTTCTTT. It translates to CSVRTDLNTEAFF.

This clonotype was seen ten or more times. V gene TRBV5-1 combines with J gene TRBJ1-1; D remains unclear. CDR3 size: 15 residues. V was pared by 6 bases and J by 1 base, with 16 bases between. In germline, CDR1 is SGHRS, CDR2 YFSETQ. CDR3 sequence (DNA): TGCGCCAGCACCACACTCGGTGCCACGAACACTGAAGCTTTCTTT. Its translation is CASTTLGATNTEAFF.

This clonotype was found a few times. The chain has TRBV20-1 and TRBJ1-2; D is unresolved. With 0 bases removed from V and 1 base from J, the gap between germline ends came to 9 bases. The CDR3 runs to 14 residues. Germline lookup yields CDR1 DFQATT and CDR2 SNEGSKA (reference sequence). The CDR3 spells CSARDGGVNYGYTF. In nucleotides, the CDR3 is TGCAGTGCTAGAGATGGTGGAGTTAACTATGGCTACACCTTC.

CDR3 protein: CATSDLSGTGELFF. The CDR3 coding sequence is TGTGCCACCAGTGATTTGTCAGGGACCGGGGAGCTGTTTTTT. The V call is TRBV24-1, the J call TRBJ2-2, with a possible D match to TRBD1 (5 bases). Trimming shortened V by 0 bases and J by 5 bases, and 6 bases separated the two germline ends. Germline assignment: CDR1 KGHDR and CDR2 SFDVKD. This CDR3 is built from 14 residues.

The chain recombines TRBV11-1 with TRBJ2-5, with TRBD1 matching 8 bases. This CDR3 spans 18 amino acids. The V segment lost 4 bases and the J segment 5 bases; nucleotides outside the gene matches: 18. Per the germline V gene, CDR1 is SGHAT and CDR2 is FQDESV (reference sequence). The CDR3 region has the DNA TGTGCCAGCAGCTCCCAGTTTTCACAGGGGGTTGGACACGAGACCCAGTACTTC. It specifies CASSSQFSQGVGHETQYF.

This clonotype has just a few counts. The chain is built from TRBV11-2 and TRBJ1-1; TRBD1 is a possible D gene (5 bases). The CDR3 spans 12 residues. Per germline, CDR1 SGHAT and CDR2 FQNNGV. Between the trimmed V and J ends, which lost 4 bases and 6 bases, there was a span of 9 bases. The CDR3 sequence: CASSSGTAEAFF. CDR3 coding DNA: TGTGCCAGCAGCTCCGGGACGGCTGAAGCTTTCTTT.

The rearrangement uses TRBV7-9 and TRBJ2-5; D perhaps matches TRBD2 (7 bases). The CDR3 runs 15 residues. From germline, CDR1 is SEHNR and CDR2 FQNEAQ (reference sequence). V was trimmed by 4 bases and J by 0 bases, leaving 12 bases between them. The CDR3 spells CASSSPGGHQETQYF. In DNA form, the CDR3 reads TGTGCCAGCAGCTCACCGGGGGGCCACCAAGAGACCCAGTACTTC.

V usage is TRBV12-3 or TRBV12-4 and J usage is TRBJ2-7; possible D gene TRBD1, 6 bases. This CDR3 comprises 15 residues. V shed 3 bases and J shed 4 bases, with 16 bases lying between them. The CDR3 coding sequence is TGTGCCAGCAGTTTGGGCAGGATGGGGACATACGAGCAGTACTTC. Translation gives CASSLGRMGTYEQYF.

This clonotype was picked up many times. The chain carries TRBV5-1 and TRBJ2-1; D is unresolved. V was shortened by 0 bases and J by 7 bases, with 14 bases between the two germline ends. This CDR3 has 15 amino acids. Germline values: CDR1 SGHRS, CDR2 YFSETQ. CDR3: CASSLVGPPSNEQFF. CDR3 in DNA: TGCGCCAGCAGCTTGGTAGGGCCACCGTCGAATGAGCAGTTCTTC.

The chain carries TRBV28 and TRBJ2-1; perhaps TRBD2 as D (6 bases). Trimming removed 7 bases from V and 4 bases from J, with 20 bases in between. There are 16 residues in the CDR3. Germline V lookup: CDR1 MDHEN, CDR2 SYDVKM. As DNA, the CDR3 is TGTGCCAGCATCTCCCAGGGACTTCGTCTATACAATGAGCAGTTCTTC. The encoded protein is CASISQGLRLYNEQFF.

In its sample, this clonotype was seen a few times. The chain has TRBV6-1 and TRBJ2-1; D gene uncertain. V lost 4 bases to trimming and J lost 4 bases, with 8 bases between them. Germline V gives CDR1 MNHNS, CDR2 SASEGT. The CDR3 extends over 13 amino acids. CDR3 sequence: CASSAYGYNEQFF. The CDR3 DNA is TGTGCCAGCAGTGCCTATGGTTACAATGAGCAGTTCTTC.

The table lists this clonotype with a count of one. The rearrangement joins TRBV29-1 to TRBJ2-7; a weak D match, TRBD1 (5 bases). V lost 7 bases, J lost 0 bases, and 19 bases lay in between. This CDR3 comprises 15 residues. Germline V gene lookup returns CDR1 SQVTM and CDR2 ANQGSEA. This CDR3 reads CSALKRTTSSYEQYF. CDR3 DNA sequence: TGCAGCGCCCTTAAAAGGACAACGAGCTCCTACGAGCAGTACTTC.

Written as DNA, the CDR3 is TGTGCCAGCAGCCGTGATAGGACAGGAACTGGAAACACCATATATTTT. Its translation: CASSRDRTGTGNTIYF. V usage is TRBV7-2 and J usage is TRBJ1-3; 7 bases agree with TRBD1. In germline, CDR1 is SGHTA, CDR2 FQGNSA. The CDR3 length is 16 residues. After removal of 5 bases from V and 2 bases from J, the junction contained 9 bases not matched to a gene.

The V call is TRBV18, the J call TRBJ1-6, with D tentatively TRBD1 (5 bases). The ends were cut back, 6 bases at V and 9 bases at J, with 18 bases in the middle. The CDR3 contains 15 residues. Per germline, CDR1 KGHSH and CDR2 LQKENI. The CDR3 loop reads CASSQTGTRPSPLHF. CDR3 sequence (DNA): TGTGCCAGCTCGCAGACCGGGACCCGGCCTTCACCCCTCCACTTT.

This clonotype was seen a few times. J is TRBJ1-2 and V is TRBV20-1, with D maybe TRBD1 (6 bases). The ends were cut back, 3 bases at V and 4 bases at J, with 18 bases in the middle. The CDR3 consists of 15 residues. The germline V gene encodes CDR1 DFQATT and CDR2 SNEGSKA (reference sequence). CDR3 nucleotides: TGCAGTGCTAGGGGGGCTTCCTGGGGCCTCTATGGCTACACCTTC. Translation: CSARGASWGLYGYTF.

The DNA of the CDR3 is TGTGCCAGCTCACCAAGTCTAGTCGGGGCAGGATATGAAGCTTTCTTT. Protein: CASSPSLVGAGYEAFF. The gene calls are TRBV18 and TRBJ1-1; D may be TRBD1 (5 bases). The CDR3 is 16 amino acids. The V end was cut by 2 bases, the J end by 7 bases, with 20 bases between. Germline loops: CDR1 KGHSH, CDR2 LQKENI.

This clonotype was detected a few times. V is TRBV2 and J is TRBJ2-7; weak D call: TRBD2 (7 bases). This CDR3 region has 11 residues. The V gene lost 5 bases and the J gene lost 11 bases, with 13 bases spanning the gap. Per the germline V gene, CDR1 is SNHLY and CDR2 is FYNNEI. DNA for the CDR3: TGTGCCAGCAGTTTCGGGGAGGGGGAGTACTTC. It codes for CASSFGEGEYF.

This clonotype has more than one count but fewer than ten. The chain has TRBV29-1 and TRBJ1-5, with D possibly matching TRBD1 (6 bases). CDR3 length equals 13 residues. The V gene's germline CDR1 is SQVTM and CDR2 ANQGSEA. Trimming removed 7 bases at V and 7 bases at J, with 17 bases between. CDR3: CSGSQGGSQPQHF. DNA for the CDR3: TGCAGCGGGTCACAGGGAGGTAGCCAGCCCCAGCATTTT.

This clonotype was observed a few times. The rearrangement joins TRBV7-2 to TRBJ2-4; the D gene is possibly TRBD2 (5 bases). The CDR3 totals 15 residues. The germline V gene has CDR1 SGHTA and CDR2 FQGNSA. V lost 0 bases to trimming and J lost 9 bases, with 15 bases between them. CDR3 sequence reads: CASSLARTQVGIQYF. The CDR3 nucleotides are TGTGCCAGCAGCTTAGCGAGGACTCAAGTTGGCATTCAGTACTTC. Full variable domain (remainder filled in from reference TRBV7-2 and TRBJ2-4): GAGVSQSPSNKVTEKGKDVELRCDPISGHTALYWYRQSLGQGLEFLIYFQGNSAPDKSGLPSDRFSAERTGGSVSTLTIQRTQQEDSAVYLCASSLARTQVGIQYFGAGTRLSVL.

This chain uses TRBV5-1 with TRBJ2-3; no clear D. The germline V gene encodes CDR1 SGHRS and CDR2 YFSETQ. With 0 bases removed from V and 1 base from J, the gap between germline ends came to 9 bases. This CDR3 spans 15 amino acids. CDR3 nucleotides: TGCGCCAGCAGCTTGGACAGTTCGGGCACAGATACGCAGTATTTT. Translation gives CASSLDSSGTDTQYF.

At least ten counts were recorded for this clonotype. The rearrangement uses TRBV12-3 or TRBV12-4 and TRBJ2-5, with D hard to call. The CDR3 sequence is 14 residues long. Trimming shortened V by 5 bases and J by 4 bases, and 14 bases separated the two germline ends. CDR3 amino acids: CASSRSRVGETQYF. For the CDR3, the DNA is TGTGCCAGCAGTCGTTCCAGAGTAGGAGAGACCCAGTACTTC.

This clonotype came up a few times. The chain is built from TRBV2 and TRBJ2-2; a weak D match, TRBD2 (5 bases). Trimming cost V 7 bases and J 1 base, with 10 bases left between them. The CDR3 runs 14 residues. Germline CDR1 is SNHLY and CDR2 is FYNNEI. The CDR3 DNA is TGTGCCAGCAAGAGGGCGGAGAACACCGGGGAGCTGTTTTTT. The encoded protein is CASKRAENTGELFF.

This sequence joins TRBV19 and TRBJ2-3; D uncertain. V lost 2 bases to trimming and J lost 5 bases, with 14 bases between them. The CDR3 length is 15 residues. From germline, CDR1 is LNHDA and CDR2 SQIVND (reference sequence). CDR3 loop: CASSIQPRMVDTQYF. CDR3 DNA sequence: TGTGCCAGTAGTATACAACCTAGGATGGTAGATACGCAGTATTTT.

The CDR3 is CAISLTGDSTGELFF. CDR3 coding DNA: TGTGCCATCAGCTTGACAGGGGACTCCACCGGGGAGCTGTTTTTT. V gene TRBV10-3 combines with J gene TRBJ2-2; 8 bases align to TRBD1. Germline V gene data show CDR1 as ENHRY and CDR2 as SYGVKD. This CDR3 is 15 amino acids long. The junction had 7 bases not matched to a gene; V was cut back by 6 bases and J by 4 bases.

At least ten counts were recorded for this clonotype. This chain connects TRBV7-2 to TRBJ1-5; D perhaps matches TRBD1 (5 bases). The CDR3 consists of 14 residues. V lost 7 bases, J lost 4 bases, and 14 bases lay in between. Germline values: CDR1 SGHTA, CDR2 FQGNSA. The CDR3 protein is CASTTGSGNQPQHF. As DNA, the CDR3 is TGTGCCAGCACCACAGGTTCCGGGAATCAGCCCCAGCATTTT.

The chain combines TRBV2 with TRBJ2-3; 7 bases map to TRBD2. Trimming removed 5 bases from V and 0 bases from J; junction bases left unmatched: 11. The CDR3 contains 17 residues. Germline V lookup: CDR1 SNHLY, CDR2 FYNNEI. The CDR3 DNA sequence: TGTGCCAGCAGTTATGTGGCGGGAGCGGCTAGCACAGATACGCAGTATTTT. Translated, it gives CASSYVAGAASTDTQYF.

The sample holds a few counts of this clonotype. The rearrangement uses TRBV20-1 and TRBJ2-1, with TRBD2 matching over 8 bases. This CDR3 is 15 amino acids long. With V trimmed by 5 bases and J by 1 base, 7 bases remained unmatched. Per germline, CDR1 DFQATT and CDR2 SNEGSKA (reference sequence). The CDR3 nucleotides read TGCAGTGCTGAGCTTAGCGGGACTTCCTACAATGAGCAGTTCTTC. Protein: CSAELSGTSYNEQFF.